This is a list of T cell receptor beta chains from one sample in a study of blood T cell repertoires in COVID-19. Sequencing was performed with immunoSEQ multiplex PCR; in TCRdb, only in-frame clones are kept and a portion is missing. This sample has a few hundred thousand clones, with 88% found just once. Sequences were obtained from peripheral blood. Receptors originate from a woman aged 40 to 50 who had recovered from COVID-19. Each CDR3 is given with its conserved first and last residue. The D gene is left open where the match is weak. Clone size is shown for a subset of rows, as once, few, many or a class of expanded clone.

TRBV6-5,once,-,TRBJ1-1,CASSPDRGTSEAFF,TGTGCCAGCAGTCCCGACCGGGGTACCAGTGAAGCTTTCTTT
TRBV19,-,TRBD1,TRBJ1-1,CASTQGARTEAFF,TGTGCCAGTACGCAGGGGGCCAGGACTGAAGCTTTCTTT
TRBV27,-,TRBD2,TRBJ2-1,CASSPRTSAMPYNEQFF,TGTGCCAGCAGTCCACGGACTAGCGCCATGCCCTACAATGAGCAGTTCTTC
TRBV6-1,-,TRBD1,TRBJ1-2,CASSETSRGYRGWYGYTF,TGTGCCAGCAGTGAGACCTCCAGGGGGTACAGGGGCTGGTATGGCTACACCTTC
TRBV14,-,-,TRBJ2-6,CASSLLAPVGANVLTF,TGTGCCAGCAGCCTCTTAGCTCCGGTGGGGGCCAACGTCCTGACTTTC
TRBV12-3/TRBV12-4,-,-,TRBJ1-1,CASSGLGNTEAFF,TGTGCCAGCAGTGGGCTGGGGAACACTGAAGCTTTCTTT
TRBV6-5,-,-,TRBJ1-1,CASSYGAGRNTEAFF,TGTGCCAGCAGTTACGGGGCGGGAAGGAACACTGAAGCTTTCTTT
TRBV14,-,-,TRBJ1-1,CASSPRRAVNTEAFF,TGTGCCAGCAGCCCCCGGCGGGCCGTGAACACTGAAGCTTTCTTT
TRBV7-8,few,-,TRBJ1-5,CASSLQGGNQPQHF,TGTGCCAGCAGCTTACAGGGCGGCAATCAGCCCCAGCATTTT
TRBV18,-,-,TRBJ2-7,CAAREFQSYEQYF,TGTGCCGCCCGGGAGTTTCAGTCCTACGAGCAGTACTTC
TRBV11-2,-,-,TRBJ2-3,CASSPQGGTDTQYF,TGTGCCAGCAGCCCCCAGGGAGGAACAGATACGCAGTATTTT
TRBV7-9,-,-,TRBJ1-6,CASSLAPWEDSPLHF,TGTGCCAGCAGCTTAGCCCCCTGGGAGGATTCACCCCTCCACTTT
TRBV3-1/TRBV3-2,-,-,TRBJ2-5,CASSPRLAAQETQYF,TGTGCCAGCAGCCCCAGGTTAGCGGCCCAAGAGACCCAGTACTTC
TRBV5-6,-,-,TRBJ1-5,CASSARDSYNQPQHF,TGTGCCAGCAGCGCCCGCGACAGCTACAATCAGCCCCAGCATTTT
TRBV7-9,-,-,TRBJ2-1,CASSLGRVDEQFF,TGTGCCAGCAGCTTAGGGAGGGTGGATGAGCAGTTCTTC
TRBV5-1,-,-,TRBJ2-1,CASSLGTPSYNEQFF,TGCGCCAGCAGCTTGGGGACACCGTCCTACAATGAGCAGTTCTTC
TRBV7-6,-,TRBD2,TRBJ2-7,CASSLGAGTSGTYEQYF,TGTGCCAGCAGCTTAGGGGCGGGGACTAGCGGGACGTACGAGCAGTACTTC
TRBV5-1,-,-,TRBJ2-7,CASSLVRSYEQYF,TGCGCCAGCAGCTTGGTTCGCTCCTACGAGCAGTACTTC
TRBV7-9,once,-,TRBJ1-1,CASSFSRDTEAFF,TGTGCCAGCAGCTTCTCTCGGGACACTGAAGCTTTCTTT
TRBV15,-,-,TRBJ1-1,CATSPNRATEAFF,TGTGCCACCAGCCCAAACAGGGCCACTGAAGCTTTCTTT
TRBV3-1/TRBV3-2,-,TRBD1,TRBJ1-6,CASSLRDSNSPLHF,TGTGCCAGCAGCCTCCGGGACAGCAATTCACCCCTCCACTTT